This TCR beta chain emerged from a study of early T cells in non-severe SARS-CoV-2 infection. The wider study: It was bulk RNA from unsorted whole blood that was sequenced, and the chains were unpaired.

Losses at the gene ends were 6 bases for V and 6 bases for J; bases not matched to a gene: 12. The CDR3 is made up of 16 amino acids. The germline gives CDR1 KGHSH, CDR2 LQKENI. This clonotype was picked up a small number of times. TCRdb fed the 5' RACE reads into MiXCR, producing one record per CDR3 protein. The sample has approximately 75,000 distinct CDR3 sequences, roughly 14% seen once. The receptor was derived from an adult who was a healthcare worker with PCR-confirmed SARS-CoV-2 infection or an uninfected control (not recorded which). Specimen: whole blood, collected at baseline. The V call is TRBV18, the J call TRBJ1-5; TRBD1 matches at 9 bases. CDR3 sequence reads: CASSPPGTGMGQPQHF. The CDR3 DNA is TGTGCCAGCTCCCCTCCCGGGACAGGGATGGGTCAGCCCCAGCATTTT.